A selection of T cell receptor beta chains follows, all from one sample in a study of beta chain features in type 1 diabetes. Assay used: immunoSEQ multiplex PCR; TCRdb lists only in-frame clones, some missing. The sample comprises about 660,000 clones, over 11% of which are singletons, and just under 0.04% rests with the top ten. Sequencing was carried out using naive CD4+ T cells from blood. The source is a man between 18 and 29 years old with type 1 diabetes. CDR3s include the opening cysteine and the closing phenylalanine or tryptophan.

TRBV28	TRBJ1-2	CASTLGGVNYGYTF
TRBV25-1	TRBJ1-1	CASSPGVNTEAFF
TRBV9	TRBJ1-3	CASSGQIGVEGTIYF
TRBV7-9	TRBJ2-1	CASSLLAGESNEQFF
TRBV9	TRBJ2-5	CASSHGTGYQETQYF
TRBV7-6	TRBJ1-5	CASSPRGTLIDQPQHF
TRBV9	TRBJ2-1	CASSVAQYNEQFF
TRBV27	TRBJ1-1	CASSLDSAFF
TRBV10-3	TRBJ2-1	CAIGDRGSNEQFF
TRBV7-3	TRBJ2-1	CASSPAGYNEQFF
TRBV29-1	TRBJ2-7	CSVLRTGSYEQYF
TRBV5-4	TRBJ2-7	CASSLGRTGHFEQYF
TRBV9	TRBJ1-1	CASSPEKIQGNTEAFF
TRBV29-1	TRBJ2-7	CSVRLRETYEQYF
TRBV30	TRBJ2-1	CAWSVLAGGNEQFF
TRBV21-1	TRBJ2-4	CASSDGTAAKNIQYF
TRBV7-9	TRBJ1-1	CASSRAGYSPVEAFF
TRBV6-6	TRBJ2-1	CASIQAGSYNEQFF
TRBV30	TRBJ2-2	CAWSGASAQGGELFF
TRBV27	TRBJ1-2	CASSFEGSYGYTF
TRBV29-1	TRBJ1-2	CSVDIATGDGYTF
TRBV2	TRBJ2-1	CASNLSPGTLQFF